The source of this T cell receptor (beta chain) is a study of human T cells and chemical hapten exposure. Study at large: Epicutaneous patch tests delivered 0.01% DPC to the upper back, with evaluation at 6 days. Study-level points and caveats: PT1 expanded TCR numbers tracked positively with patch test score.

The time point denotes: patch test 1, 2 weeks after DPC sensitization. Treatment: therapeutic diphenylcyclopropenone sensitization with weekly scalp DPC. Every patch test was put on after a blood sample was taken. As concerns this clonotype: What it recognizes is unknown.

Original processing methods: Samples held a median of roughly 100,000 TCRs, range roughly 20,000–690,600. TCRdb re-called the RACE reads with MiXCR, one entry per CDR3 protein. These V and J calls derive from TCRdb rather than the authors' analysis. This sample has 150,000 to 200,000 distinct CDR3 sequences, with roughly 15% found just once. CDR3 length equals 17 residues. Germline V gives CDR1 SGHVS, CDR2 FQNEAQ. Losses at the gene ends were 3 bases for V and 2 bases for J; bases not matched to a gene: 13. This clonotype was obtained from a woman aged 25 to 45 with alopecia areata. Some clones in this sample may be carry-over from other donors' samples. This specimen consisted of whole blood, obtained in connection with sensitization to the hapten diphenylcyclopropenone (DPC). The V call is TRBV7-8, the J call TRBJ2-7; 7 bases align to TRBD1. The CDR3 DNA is TGTGCCAGCAGCTTCACCGCGACCGGGACAGTCACCTACGAGCAGTACTTC. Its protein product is CASSFTATGTVTYEQYF.